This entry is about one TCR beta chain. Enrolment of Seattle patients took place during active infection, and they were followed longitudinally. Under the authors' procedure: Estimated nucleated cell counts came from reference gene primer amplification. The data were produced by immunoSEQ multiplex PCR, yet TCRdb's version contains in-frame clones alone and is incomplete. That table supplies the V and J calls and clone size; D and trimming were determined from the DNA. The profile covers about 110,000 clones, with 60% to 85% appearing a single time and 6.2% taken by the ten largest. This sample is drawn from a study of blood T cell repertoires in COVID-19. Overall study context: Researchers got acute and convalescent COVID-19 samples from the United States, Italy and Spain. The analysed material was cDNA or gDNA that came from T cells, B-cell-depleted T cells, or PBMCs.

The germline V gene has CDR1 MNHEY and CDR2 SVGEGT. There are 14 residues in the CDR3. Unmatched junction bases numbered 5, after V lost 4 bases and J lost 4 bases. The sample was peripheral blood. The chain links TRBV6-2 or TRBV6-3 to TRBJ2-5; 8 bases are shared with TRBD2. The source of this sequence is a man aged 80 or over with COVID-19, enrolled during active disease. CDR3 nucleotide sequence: TGTGCCAGCAGTTCCCGGGGGGGAGGAGAGACCCAGTACTTC. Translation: CASSSRGGGETQYF.